Shown below are 25 T cell receptor beta chains from a single sample sequenced in a study of blood T cells in healthy people across ages. The authors ran a second PCR of 7 to 11 cycles using a sample-barcoded 5' primer and a J-beta primer mix. TCRdb analysed the 5' RACE reads with MiXCR anew, one entry per CDR3 protein. The sample consists of 1,800,000 or so distinct CDR3 sequences, 30% to 40% of them appearing once. Sequencing was carried out using blood. The receptors were gathered from a human donor in good health.

The chain couples TRBV12-3 or TRBV12-4 to TRBJ2-1; TRBD1 is a possible D gene (5 bases). V lost 2 bases and J 10 bases, leaving 15 bases between the germline ends. The CDR3 is 14 amino acids. CDR3 loop: CASSLLDKSDEQFF. CDR3 nucleotide sequence: TGTGCCAGCAGTTTACTGGACAAGAGCGACGAGCAGTTCTTC.

The chain combines TRBV6-5 with TRBJ1-4; 9 bases fit TRBD1. J was trimmed by 5 bases and V by 4 bases; bases with no gene match: 8. This CDR3 is built from 16 residues. Germline CDR1 MNHEY, CDR2 SVGAGI. The chain's CDR3 is CASSWQIQGANEKLFF. Written as DNA, the CDR3 is TGTGCCAGCAGTTGGCAAATACAGGGGGCGAATGAAAAACTGTTTTTT.

This clonotype was counted between two and nine times. This sequence joins TRBV4-3 and TRBJ2-6; D ambiguous. This CDR3 comprises 16 residues. V gave up 0 bases and J gave up 4 bases, with 10 bases separating them. Germline V CDR1 and CDR2: LGHNA, YSLEER. CDR3 nucleotides: TGCGCCAGCAGCCAAGACTTACGGGCAGGGGCCAACGTCCTGACTTTC. Its protein is CASSQDLRAGANVLTF.

V usage is TRBV19 and J usage is TRBJ2-1; 11 bases map to TRBD2. The CDR3 extends over 16 amino acids. The V gene's germline CDR1 is LNHDA and CDR2 SQIVND (reference sequence). V lost 5 bases to trimming and J lost 4 bases; unmatched junction nucleotides: 7. This CDR3 reads CASSFSLAGAYNEQFF. Written as DNA, the CDR3 is TGTGCCAGTAGTTTCTCACTAGCGGGGGCATACAATGAGCAGTTCTTC.

The chain has TRBV7-6 and TRBJ2-5; 8 positions match TRBD1. Unmatched junction bases numbered 8, after V lost 3 bases and J lost 2 bases. Germline V gene sequence: CDR1 SGHVS, CDR2 FNYEAQ. This CDR3 has 16 residues. The CDR3 reads CASSLAMDRDQETQYF. The CDR3 DNA sequence: TGTGCCAGCAGCTTGGCAATGGACAGGGATCAAGAGACCCAGTACTTC. Full variable domain (missing parts from reference TRBV7-6 and TRBJ2-5): GAGVSQSPRYKVTKRGQDVALRCDPISGHVSLYWYRQALGQGPEFLTYFNYEAQQDKSGLPNDRFSAERPEGSISTLTIQRTEQRDSAMYRCASSLAMDRDQETQYFGPGTRLLVL.

DNA of the CDR3: TGTGCCAGCAGCCCCGGGGACAGGGATCGGAATGAGCAGTTCTTC. Its translation: CASSPGDRDRNEQFF. This chain connects TRBV4-2 to TRBJ2-1, with 9 bases identical to TRBD1. CDR1 and CDR2 (germline): LGHNA, YNFKEQ. CDR3 length: 15 amino acids. V was pared by 4 bases and J by 7 bases, with 8 bases of the junction left unmatched.

The V gene is TRBV5-1, the J gene TRBJ1-2, with 7 nucleotides matching TRBD1. The CDR3 covers 15 residues. Germline assignment: CDR1 SGHRS and CDR2 YFSETQ. The ends lost 1 base at V and 6 bases at J; junction bases unmatched: 9. The CDR3, as DNA: TGCGCCAGCAGCTTGCTCCAACCAGGGGGGGATGGCTACACCTTC. This encodes CASSLLQPGGDGYTF.

The chain carries TRBV28 and TRBJ1-2; D possibly corresponds to TRBD1 (5 bases). Per germline, CDR1 MDHEN and CDR2 SYDVKM. CDR3 size: 13 residues. V was cut by 6 bases and J by 4 bases, with 12 bases left in between. CDR3 bases: TGTGCCAGCAGCCGCCCGGACACCTATGGCTACACCTTC. It codes for CASSRPDTYGYTF.

The chain combines TRBV28 with TRBJ1-4; unclear D gene. The CDR3 is made up of 11 amino acids. Between the trimmed V and J ends, which lost 8 bases and 5 bases, there was a span of 6 bases. The germline CDR1 and CDR2 sequences are MDHEN and SYDVKM. The DNA for the CDR3 is TGTGCCAGCTTCTCAAATGAAAAACTGTTTTTT. It translates to CASFSNEKLFF.

This clonotype was counted only a few times. The genes are TRBV20-1 and TRBJ2-3; TRBD1 is a possible D gene (5 bases). Germline V CDR1 and CDR2: DFQATT, SNEGSKA (reference sequence). V shed 0 bases and J shed 2 bases, with 15 bases lying between them. The CDR3 covers 16 residues. The CDR3 sequence is CSARDPQGSLTDTQYF. Written as DNA, the CDR3 is TGCAGTGCTAGAGATCCCCAGGGCTCCCTCACAGATACGCAGTATTTT.

V and J are TRBV5-6 and TRBJ1-2; maybe TRBD1 (5 bases). This CDR3 has 14 amino acids. Per germline, CDR1 SGHDT and CDR2 YYEEEE. V dropped 0 bases and J dropped 4 bases, with 10 bases sitting between them. The CDR3 region is CASSLVVRGYGYTF. CDR3 bases: TGTGCCAGCAGCTTGGTAGTGAGGGGCTATGGCTACACCTTC.

This clonotype has a single count. This chain joins TRBV5-5 and TRBJ1-1; 9 bases align to TRBD1. J gave up 5 bases and V 4 bases, and 6 bases lay outside the gene matches. Germline CDR1 is SGHKS and CDR2 is YYEKEE (reference sequence). The CDR3 consists of 14 residues. The CDR3 coding sequence is TGTGCCAGCAGCGGGGACAGGGTTAGTACTGAAGCTTTCTTT. Amino acid sequence: CASSGDRVSTEAFF.

The V and J genes are TRBV10-3 and TRBJ2-5; 7 bases line up with TRBD2. The J call may be wrong; the DNA end is better matched by TRBJ2-7. The CDR3 is made up of 17 amino acids. In germline, CDR1 is ENHRY, CDR2 SYGVKD. The CDR3 DNA is TGTGCCATCAGTGAGTCAGTAGGGAGGGCGGTTCAGAACGAGCAGTACTTC. Translation: CAISESVGRAVQNEQYF.

A word on this clonotype: One end of the junction varies from germline; a read error may be responsible. The V and J genes are TRBV5-6 and TRBJ2-1, with D unclear. The CDR3 is made up of 15 amino acids. Germline loops: CDR1 SGHDT, CDR2 YYEEEE. The CDR3 sequence: CASSLESMWYNEQVF. Written as DNA, the CDR3 is TGTGCCAGCAGCTTGGAGAGTATGTGGTACAATGAGCAGGTCTTC.

The rearrangement links TRBV12-3 or TRBV12-4 to TRBJ2-1; 8 bases map to TRBD2. The CDR3 runs 17 residues. With 9 bases clipped from V and 0 bases from J, the junction kept 13 bases outside the gene matches. The CDR3 DNA follows: TGTGCCAGTTGGTGGGGGCGGGGGGTTAGCTCCTACAATGAGCAGTTCTTC. It translates to CASWWGRGVSSYNEQFF.

A remark on this clonotype: The conserved final phenylalanine or tryptophan is absent from the CDR3, which likely points to a read error. The CDR3 DNA reads TGTGCCAGCAGGGTATCTGGGGCCAACGTCCTGACTGTC. Encoded protein: CASRVSGANVLTV. This chain links TRBV6-2 or TRBV6-3 with TRBJ2-6; D is unresolved. Germline V gene lookup returns CDR1 MNHEY and CDR2 SVGEGT. V was clipped by 6 bases and J by 1 base, with 4 bases between them. The CDR3 covers 13 residues.

The chain carries TRBV6-6 and TRBJ2-2; weak D call: TRBD2 (6 bases). Germline CDR1 and CDR2: MNHNY and SVGAGI (reference sequence). V gave up 6 bases and J gave up 5 bases, with 16 bases separating them. The CDR3 runs 15 residues. This CDR3 is CASSLAGGVTGELFF. The CDR3 nucleotides are TGTGCCAGCAGCCTGGCCGGGGGAGTGACCGGGGAGCTGTTTTTT.

The chain uses TRBV2 and TRBJ2-3; possibly TRBD2 for D (6 bases). This CDR3 comprises 16 residues. Germline values: CDR1 SNHLY, CDR2 FYNNEI. Trimming removed 3 bases at V and 2 bases at J, with 15 bases between. CDR3 coding DNA: TGTGCCAGCAGTGAGCAAGCGGGTCCAACCACAGATACGCAGTATTTT. Amino acids: CASSEQAGPTTDTQYF. Drawing the rest from reference TRBV2 and TRBJ2-3, the complete variable domain is EPEVTQTPSHQVTQMGQEVILRCVPISNHLYFYWYRQILGQKVEFLVSFYNNEISEKSEIFDDQFSVERPDGSNFTLKIRSTKLEDSAMYFCASSEQAGPTTDTQYFGPGTRLTVL.

This clonotype turned up a few times. This rearrangement joins TRBV29-1 to TRBJ2-7; TRBD1 might be the D (5 bases). Germline CDR1 SQVTM, CDR2 ANQGSEA. V was cut by 1 base and J by 0 bases, with 16 bases left in between. The CDR3 spans 16 residues. The CDR3 spells CSVEAFPGYNSYEQYF. The CDR3 DNA follows: TGCAGCGTTGAAGCCTTCCCAGGGTACAACTCCTACGAGCAGTACTTC.

This clonotype occurred a few times. CDR3 bases: TGTGCCAGCAGAGCCGGGACAGGGTTGAATGAGCAGTTCTTC. Translating gives CASRAGTGLNEQFF. This chain connects TRBV2 to TRBJ2-1, with TRBD1 matching over 9 bases. Germline trimming cut 6 bases from V and 7 bases from J; bases unmatched to any gene: 7. Germline CDR1 is SNHLY and CDR2 is FYNNEI. This CDR3 region has 14 residues.

The chain links TRBV7-2 to TRBJ2-7; TRBD2 might be the D (7 bases). This CDR3 region has 17 residues. V was shortened by 8 bases and J by 4 bases, with 27 bases between the two germline ends. Germline lookup yields CDR1 SGHTA and CDR2 FQGNSA. The CDR3 loop is CASVRSIWAGARYEQYF. For the CDR3, the DNA is TGTGCCAGCGTCAGATCTATCTGGGCGGGGGCAAGGTACGAGCAGTACTTC.

J is TRBJ1-2 and V is TRBV5-1; a possible D gene is TRBD1 (5 bases). Germline CDR1 SGHRS, CDR2 YFSETQ. V gave up 5 bases and J gave up 3 bases, with 23 bases separating them. The CDR3 is 17 amino acids. The CDR3 bases are TGCGCCAGCAGTTTTGGGGCCGGAGGCAAGCGGGACTATGGCTACACCTTC. This sequence encodes CASSFGAGGKRDYGYTF.

The rearrangement links TRBV20-1 to TRBJ2-3, with a weak D call TRBD1 (6 bases). Germline CDR1 DFQATT, CDR2 SNEGSKA (reference sequence). Trimming left V 2 bases short and J 1 base short, with 16 bases between. The CDR3 extends over 16 amino acids. This CDR3 is CSARIRTAEGTDTQYF. As DNA, the CDR3 is TGCAGTGCTAGAATCCGGACAGCGGAGGGCACAGATACGCAGTATTTT.

The chain is built from TRBV29-1 and TRBJ1-1; TRBD1 is a possible D gene (5 bases). Trimming left V 7 bases short and J 0 bases short, with 18 bases between. The germline gives CDR1 SQVTM, CDR2 ANQGSEA. The CDR3 is 15 residues long. CDR3 amino acids: CSAASGWGMNTEAFF. The CDR3 nucleotides are TGCAGCGCTGCATCAGGGTGGGGAATGAACACTGAAGCTTTCTTT.

The CDR3 nucleotides are TGTGCCAGCAGCTTCGGGGACCATAATCAATATGAGCAGTTCTTC. This sequence encodes CASSFGDHNQYEQFF. The rearrangement uses TRBV11-1 and TRBJ2-1, with D perhaps given as TRBD1 or TRBD2 (5 bases each). V was clipped by 3 bases and J by 8 bases, with 17 bases between them. The CDR3 is 15 amino acids. Germline V CDR1 and CDR2: SGHAT, FQDESV (reference sequence).